The table lists the clone carrying this TCR beta chain with a few counts. These data come from a study of regulatory T cells in long-lasting Graves disease. The TCR beta library used iRepertoire HTBI primers with Arm-PCR amplification of CDR3. TCRdb itself ran the multiplex PCR reads through MiXCR, one entry per CDR3 protein. This table has 350,000 to 500,000 distinct CDR3 sequences, 14% appearing once. Time point noted: newly diagnosed GD, antithyroid drugs for less than 3 months. From RNA extracted from PBMCs, the TCR library was made. The V gene lost 8 bases and the J gene lost 0 bases, with 13 bases spanning the gap. Germline V CDR1 and CDR2: SNHLY, FYNNEI. This CDR3 comprises 14 residues. These data were also filed under a second study, of T cells in Graves' hyperthyroidism and ophthalmopathy.

The J gene is TRBJ1-1, the V gene TRBV2, with D perhaps TRBD1 (5 bases). This clonotype was obtained from a woman in her forties or fifties with Graves disease. This sample comprised peripheral blood mononuclear cells (PBMCs), obtained at new diagnosis, from a patient treated with antithyroid drugs. The DNA of the CDR3 is TGTGCCAGCTGTTGGCAGGGTATGAACACTGAAGCTTTCTTT. Residues: CASCWQGMNTEAFF.